Reported below is one TCR beta chain. The source of the sample is a study of blood T cell repertoires in COVID-19. Study details: Collection of acute and convalescent COVID-19 samples took place in the United States, Italy and Spain.

In the original workflow: Amplification from reference gene primers served as the basis for estimated nucleated cell counts. The assay was immunoSEQ multiplex PCR, and TCRdb's table has in-frame clones only and misses some. V, J and clone size derive from that table, while D and trimming were established from the DNA sequence. Of almost 400,000 clones listed, 80% to 90% are singletons. Per the germline V gene, CDR1 is SNHLY and CDR2 is FYNNEI. This CDR3 comprises 14 residues. V shed 8 bases and J shed 0 bases, with 8 bases lying between them. It was during active infection that Seattle patients were enrolled and then longitudinally followed.

The material sequenced was peripheral blood. The clonotype was recovered from a woman aged 55-75 years with COVID-19, enrolled during active disease. The chain carries TRBV2 and TRBJ1-6; a weak D match, TRBD1 (5 bases). CDR3 bases: TGTGCCAGCCAGGGAAGCTCCTATAATTCACCCCTCCACTTT. This gives the protein CASQGSSYNSPLHF.